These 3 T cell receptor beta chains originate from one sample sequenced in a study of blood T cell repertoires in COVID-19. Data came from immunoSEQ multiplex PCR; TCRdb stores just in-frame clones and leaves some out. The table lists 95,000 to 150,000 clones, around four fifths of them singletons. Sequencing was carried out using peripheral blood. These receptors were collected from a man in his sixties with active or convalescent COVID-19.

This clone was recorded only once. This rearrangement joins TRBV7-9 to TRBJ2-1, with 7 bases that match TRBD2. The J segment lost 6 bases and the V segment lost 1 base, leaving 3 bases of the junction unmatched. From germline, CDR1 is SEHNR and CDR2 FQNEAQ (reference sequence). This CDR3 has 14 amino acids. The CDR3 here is CASSLGGRANEQFF. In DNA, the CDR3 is TGTGCCAGCAGCTTAGGTGGGAGGGCCAATGAGCAGTTCTTC.

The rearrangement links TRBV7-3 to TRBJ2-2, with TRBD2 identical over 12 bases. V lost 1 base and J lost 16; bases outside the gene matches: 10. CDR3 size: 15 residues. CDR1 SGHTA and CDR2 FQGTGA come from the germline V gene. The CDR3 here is CASSLNAGGLAGQFF. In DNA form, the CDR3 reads TGTGCCAGCAGCTTAAACGCCGGCGGACTAGCGGGACAGTTTTTT.

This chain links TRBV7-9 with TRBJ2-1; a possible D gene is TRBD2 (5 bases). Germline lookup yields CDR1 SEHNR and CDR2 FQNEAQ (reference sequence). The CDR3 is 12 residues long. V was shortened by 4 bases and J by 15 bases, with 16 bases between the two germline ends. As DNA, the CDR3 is TGTGCCAGCAGCTCGGTCCCGGGGTTTCGGTTCTTC. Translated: CASSSVPGFRFF.